These 21 T cell receptor beta chains share one sample of origin, sequenced in a study of CXCR3-negative and CXCR3-positive naive CD8 T cells. These receptors lack a known antigen. Whole-study findings and limits: For CXCR3-positive naive cells, TRB CDR3s were more hydrophobic than those of CXCR3-negative naive cells.

Libraries of TRB cDNA were made by 5' RACE and carried UMIs. From its re-call of the 5' RACE reads, TCRdb lists each CDR3 protein once, without DNA. The table lists 75,000 to 90,000 distinct CDR3 sequences, with roughly 0.62% in the top ten. The sample taken for sequencing was naive CXCR3+ CD8+ T cells from blood. Sample subset: CD45RO-CCR7+CD27+CD95- naive CD8+ T cells expressing CXCR3 (TNR3+). The receptor set was obtained from a human donor in good health. Some clones in this sample may be carry-over from other donors' samples.

The genes are TRBV14 and TRBJ2-2; TCRdb names TRBD1, which stays unverified in the absence of DNA. Looked up from germline, CDR1 is SGHDN and CDR2 is FVKESK. CDR3 length: 17 residues. The CDR3 loop is CASSQDLWQGDTGELFF. The full variable domain, rest sourced from reference TRBV14 and TRBJ2-2, is EAGVTQFPSHSVIEKGQTVTLRCDPISGHDNLYWYRRVMGKEIKFLLHFVKESKQDESGMPNNRFLAERTGGTYSTLKVQPAELEDSGVYFCASSQDLWQGDTGELFFGEGSRLTVL.

The rearrangement joins TRBV2 to TRBJ2-7; TCRdb outputs TRBD2, but without DNA this stays unchecked. The CDR3 loop spans 16 amino acids. Per germline, CDR1 SNHLY and CDR2 FYNNEI. The CDR3 region is CASNLELATITYEQYF.

The chain employs TRBV12-3 or TRBV12-4 and TRBJ2-7; TCRdb's D call, TRBD1, is unchecked because there is no DNA. The CDR3 is 14 residues long. CDR3: CASRGDTLPYEQYF.

The chain has TRBV12-3 or TRBV12-4 and TRBJ1-2; there is no DNA to check the TCRdb D call of TRBD1. The CDR3 sequence is 13 residues long. This chain's CDR3 is CASSPGQGRGYTF.

The chain couples TRBV7-9 to TRBJ2-1. CDR1 is SEHNR, CDR2 FQNEAQ, per germline (reference sequence). The CDR3 extends over 15 amino acids. The CDR3 sequence: CASSLAWHVYNEQFF.

The genes are TRBV29-1 and TRBJ1-2. This CDR3 has 16 residues. Germline CDR1 reads SQVTM; CDR2 reads ANQGSEA. The CDR3 spells CSVEDSGRGLNYGYTF.

J is TRBJ2-1 and V is TRBV12-3 or TRBV12-4; TCRdb designates TRBD2, a call that cannot be tested without DNA. The CDR3 consists of 12 residues. CDR3: CASSRTSFEQFF.

The V call is TRBV28, the J call TRBJ1-5. The CDR3 runs to 12 residues. Germline V lookup: CDR1 MDHEN, CDR2 SYDVKM. CDR3 sequence: CASSNSGQPQHF.

V and J are TRBV29-1 and TRBJ2-7. Per germline, CDR1 SQVTM and CDR2 ANQGSEA. CDR3 length equals 12 residues. This CDR3 is CSVRQKAYEQYF.

The chain uses TRBV18 and TRBJ2-7; the D call from TCRdb, TRBD2, cannot be confirmed without DNA. This CDR3 contains 16 residues. The germline V gene encodes CDR1 KGHSH and CDR2 LQKENI. Here the CDR3 reads CASSERTSESSYEQYF.

The gene calls are TRBV4-2 and TRBJ2-7; the D call from TCRdb, TRBD2, cannot be confirmed without DNA. CDR3 length equals 15 residues. CDR1 and CDR2 from the germline V gene are LGHNA and YNFKEQ. CDR3 loop: CASSARGGASYEQYF.

V is TRBV10-1 and J is TRBJ2-2. This CDR3 is built from 11 residues. Germline-derived CDR1 and CDR2 are WNHNN and SYGVQD (reference sequence). This CDR3 is CASSATGELFF.

The CDR3 here is CASSQDSGLAIYEQYF. This sequence joins TRBV4-3 and TRBJ2-7; TCRdb designates TRBD2, a call that cannot be tested without DNA. CDR1 is LGHNA, CDR2 YSLEER, per germline. The CDR3 has 16 amino acids.

J is TRBJ2-1 and V is TRBV7-9; TCRdb's assignment of TRBD2 cannot be checked, as there is no DNA. CDR1 SEHNR and CDR2 FQNEAQ come from the germline V gene (reference sequence). The CDR3 length is 20 residues. The CDR3 loop is CASSAIPGLAGGEPYNEQFF.

The V gene is TRBV29-1, the J gene TRBJ2-7; TCRdb selects TRBD1, and the lack of DNA leaves this call unchecked. This CDR3 has 14 amino acids. Germline lookup yields CDR1 SQVTM and CDR2 ANQGSEA. The CDR3 loop is CSVEARTGTYEQYF.

This chain links TRBV28 with TRBJ2-7; TCRdb picks TRBD1, but there is no DNA to check that call. Looked up from germline, CDR1 is MDHEN and CDR2 is SYDVKM. CDR3 length: 13 residues. CDR3 region: CASSSGGGYEQYF.

V and J are TRBV18 and TRBJ1-2; TCRdb proposes TRBD1, but this gene call is untestable without DNA. Germline CDR1 is KGHSH and CDR2 is LQKENI. CDR3 length: 15 residues. This chain's CDR3 is CASSEERARVYGYTF. Full variable domain (missing parts from reference TRBV18 and TRBJ1-2): NAGVMQNPRHLVRRRGQEARLRCSPMKGHSHVYWYRQLPEEGLKFMVYLQKENIIDESGMPKERFSAEFPKEGPSILRIQQVVRGDSAAYFCASSEERARVYGYTFGSGTRLTVV.

This rearrangement joins TRBV7-2 to TRBJ1-1; TCRdb picks TRBD1, but there is no DNA to check that call. The CDR3 has 15 residues. CDR1 and CDR2 (germline): SGHTA, FQGNSA. Here the CDR3 reads CASSPLLGIGTEAFF.

The chain couples TRBV29-1 to TRBJ2-7; the D gene TCRdb calls, TRBD2, cannot be checked with no DNA. The CDR3 extends over 14 amino acids. Per germline, CDR1 SQVTM and CDR2 ANQGSEA. The CDR3: CSVGGEANTYEQYF.

The genes are TRBV2 and TRBJ2-7; TCRdb proposes TRBD1, but this gene call is untestable without DNA. The CDR3 is 15 residues long. Per the germline V gene, CDR1 is SNHLY and CDR2 is FYNNEI. This chain's CDR3 is CASSERQGASYEQYF.

The chain is built from TRBV14 and TRBJ2-2; TCRdb's D gene call, TRBD1, goes unchecked for lack of DNA. From germline, CDR1 is SGHDN and CDR2 FVKESK. The CDR3 is made up of 15 amino acids. CDR3 sequence reads: CASSHQGVITGELFF.